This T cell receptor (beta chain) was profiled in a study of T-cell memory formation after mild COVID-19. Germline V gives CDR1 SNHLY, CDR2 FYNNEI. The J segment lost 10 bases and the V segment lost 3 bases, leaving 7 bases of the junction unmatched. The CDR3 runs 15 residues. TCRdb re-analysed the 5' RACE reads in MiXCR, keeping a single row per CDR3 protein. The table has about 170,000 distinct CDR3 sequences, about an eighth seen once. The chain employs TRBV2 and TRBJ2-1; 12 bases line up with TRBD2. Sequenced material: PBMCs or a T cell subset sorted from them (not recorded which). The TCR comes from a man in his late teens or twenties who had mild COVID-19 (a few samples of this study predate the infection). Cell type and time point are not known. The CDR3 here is CASSDALAGGGEQFF. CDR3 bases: TGTGCCAGCAGTGATGCACTAGCGGGGGGCGGGGAGCAGTTCTTC.